The 15 T cell receptor beta chains in this list originate from one sample, sequenced in a study of Tregs in tolerant kidney transplant recipients. TCRdb's table, derived via immunoSEQ multiplex PCR, lists solely in-frame clones and lacks some. The table has approximately 15,000 clones, around four fifths seen once. Sequenced here: Tregs from blood, sampled before the transplant. Receptors originate from a human donor who received a combined kidney and bone marrow transplant.

This clone was detected a few times. The V call is TRBV19, the J call TRBJ2-7; possibly TRBD2 for D (5 bases). Germline V gene lookup returns CDR1 LNHDA and CDR2 SQIVND (reference sequence). This CDR3 comprises 12 residues. Trimming took off 10 bases at V and 2 bases at J, with 12 bases between the two ends. DNA of the CDR3: TGTGCCACCCGAGGGCGGACCTACGAGCAGTACTTC. It is translated as CATRGRTYEQYF.

V gene TRBV18 combines with J gene TRBJ2-1, with 8 nucleotides matching TRBD2. Germline V gives CDR1 KGHSH, CDR2 LQKENI. The ends lost 3 bases at V and 7 bases at J; junction bases unmatched: 11. The CDR3 contains 16 residues. The CDR3 region is CASSPYTGTRNNEQFF. In DNA form, the CDR3 reads TGTGCCAGCTCACCGTACACCGGGACTAGAAATAATGAGCAGTTCTTC.

The chain links TRBV5-1 to TRBJ2-7, with 9 positions matching TRBD1. This CDR3 is built from 16 residues. The V gene end was trimmed by 1 base and the J gene end by 6 bases; junction bases not matched to a gene: 11. In germline, CDR1 is SGHRS, CDR2 YFSETQ. DNA of the CDR3: TGCGCCAGCAGCTTGACATTGGGACAGGGAGAGGGCGAGCAGTACTTC. Its translation is CASSLTLGQGEGEQYF.

The chain has TRBV28 and TRBJ2-5, with D perhaps TRBD2 (5 bases). This CDR3 spans 17 amino acids. Germline values: CDR1 MDHEN, CDR2 SYDVKM. Trimming left V 3 bases short and J 3 bases short, with 20 bases between. CDR3 DNA sequence: TGTGCCAGCAGTTTTTCCCCTATCGGAGGAGTCGAAGAGACCCAGTACTTC. Amino acid sequence: CASSFSPIGGVEETQYF.

V gene TRBV7-2 combines with J gene TRBJ1-1, with D hard to call. CDR1 and CDR2 (germline): SGHTA, FQGNSA. The length of the CDR3 is 13 residues. V was shortened by 4 bases and J by 2 bases, with 8 bases between the two germline ends. In DNA, the CDR3 is TGTGCCAGCAGCTCCCAGGCCAACACTGAAGCTTTCTTT. This gives the protein CASSSQANTEAFF.

The rearrangement uses TRBV4-2 and TRBJ1-3; a possible D gene is TRBD1 (5 bases). Trimming removed 4 bases at V and 7 bases at J, with 20 bases between. CDR1 and CDR2 from the germline V gene are LGHNA and YNFKEQ. This CDR3 spans 16 amino acids. The CDR3 spells CASSPEEGMGGNTIYF. CDR3 nucleotides: TGTGCCAGCAGCCCTGAAGAGGGGATGGGAGGGAACACCATATATTTT.

The V and J genes are TRBV29-1 and TRBJ1-2; D perhaps matches TRBD1 (6 bases). The CDR3 runs 13 residues. Between the trimmed V and J ends, which lost 7 bases and 0 bases, there was a span of 12 bases. CDR1 and CDR2 (germline): SQVTM, ANQGSEA. CDR3 nucleotides: TGCAGCGCCCAGACAGGCCCTAACTATGGCTACACCTTC. Translated, it gives CSAQTGPNYGYTF.

J is TRBJ2-3 and V is TRBV18; D is possibly TRBD2 (6 bases). The CDR3 has 15 residues. The V end lost 3 bases, the J end lost 5 bases, and 15 bases lay between the germline ends. Germline V lookup: CDR1 KGHSH, CDR2 LQKENI. The CDR3 nucleotides are TGTGCCAGCTCACCTTTTGAGGGAGGAGGAGATACGCAGTATTTT. This translates into CASSPFEGGGDTQYF. Combining the CDR3 with reference TRBV18 and TRBJ2-3 gives the whole variable domain NAGVMQNPRHLVRRRGQEARLRCSPMKGHSHVYWYRQLPEEGLKFMVYLQKENIIDESGMPKERFSAEFPKEGPSILRIQQVVRGDSAAYFCASSPFEGGGDTQYFGPGTRLTVL.

This chain links TRBV7-2 with TRBJ1-1, with D possibly being TRBD1 (6 bases). The CDR3 sequence is 14 residues long. Trimming shortened V by 5 bases and J by 1 base, and 11 bases separated the two germline ends. The germline V gene encodes CDR1 SGHTA and CDR2 FQGNSA. CDR3 protein: CASSVQGWNTEAFF. DNA of the CDR3: TGTGCCAGCAGCGTACAGGGTTGGAACACTGAAGCTTTCTTT.

This rearrangement joins TRBV6-5 to TRBJ1-2; the D gene is possibly TRBD1 (6 bases). The germline V gene encodes CDR1 MNHEY and CDR2 SVGAGI. The CDR3 is 14 residues long. V gave up 2 bases and J gave up 4 bases, with 11 bases separating them. The CDR3 is CASSYGQWGYGYTF. The CDR3 coding sequence is TGTGCCAGCAGTTACGGACAGTGGGGCTATGGCTACACCTTC.

J is TRBJ1-2 and V is TRBV5-6, with 8 positions matching TRBD1. The CDR3 runs 16 residues. In germline, CDR1 is SGHDT, CDR2 YYEEEE. Trimming at V came to 4 bases and at J to 4 bases, leaving 12 bases not matched to a gene. CDR3 coding DNA: TGTGCCAGCAGCCCCCCCGGACAGGGCGAAATCTATGGCTACACCTTC. Translated: CASSPPGQGEIYGYTF.

This chain links TRBV5-1 with TRBJ1-1, with TRBD1 as a possible D gene (6 bases). Germline V gives CDR1 SGHRS, CDR2 YFSETQ. V was trimmed by 4 bases and J by 9 bases, leaving 19 bases between them. This CDR3 contains 14 residues. For the CDR3, the DNA is TGCGCCAGCAGCCGTACCTCGGGGACACCTAAAGCTTTCTTT. It specifies CASSRTSGTPKAFF.

The CDR3 sequence: CASSRPTGVNYGYTF. CDR3 nucleotides: TGCGCCAGCAGCCGTCCTACAGGGGTTAACTATGGCTACACCTTC. The V and J genes are TRBV4-1 and TRBJ1-2, with TRBD1 matching over 7 bases. Germline V lookup: CDR1 MGHRA, CDR2 YSYEKL. V was clipped by 4 bases and J by 1 base; unmatched bases: 6. This CDR3 spans 15 amino acids.

The CDR3 nucleotides read TGTGCCAGCTCACCACTGGAGGGCGCTGAAGCTTTCTTT. It encodes CASSPLEGAEAFF. The gene calls are TRBV18 and TRBJ1-1; no firm D call. The CDR3 is 13 amino acids. Trimming shortened V by 1 base and J by 6 bases, and 9 bases separated the two germline ends. From germline, CDR1 is KGHSH and CDR2 LQKENI.

This clone occurred once. The genes are TRBV4-1 and TRBJ2-7; TRBD2 agrees at 10 bases. The V gene's germline CDR1 is MGHRA and CDR2 YSYEKL. The CDR3 is 16 residues long. The V gene end was trimmed by 4 bases and the J gene end by 2 bases; junction bases not matched to a gene: 8. Written as DNA, the CDR3 is TGCGCCAGCAGCCGCAACCCGGGACTAGCGCCCTACGAGCAGTACTTC. Amino acid sequence: CASSRNPGLAPYEQYF.